One sample yielded the 11 T cell receptor beta chains listed below, sequenced in a study of cytomegalovirus exposure and HLA in healthy donors. PCR involved 60 Vbeta and 13 Jbeta primers. Clones were sequenced by immunoSEQ multiplex PCR, and TCRdb holds only the in-frame ones, with some missing. The sample consists of about 190,000 clones, about four fifths of them appearing once. Source material: PBMCs. The receptors were sampled from a man aged 35-49 years in good health and CMV-seropositive.

The chain couples TRBV6-1 to TRBJ2-5; D might be TRBD2 (7 bases). This CDR3 region has 14 residues. V was cut by 6 bases and J by 4 bases, with 15 bases left in between. CDR1 MNHNS and CDR2 SASEGT come from the germline V gene. The CDR3 DNA reads as TGTGCCAGCAGCTTGGGGGGGCCTCCAGAGACCCAGTACTTC. This sequence encodes CASSLGGPPETQYF.

This clone was detected only a few times. This chain joins TRBV6-6 and TRBJ1-1; no clear D. The V gene lost 2 bases and the J gene lost 4 bases, with 11 bases spanning the gap. CDR1 and CDR2 (germline): MNHNY, SVGAGI (reference sequence). The CDR3 has 14 amino acids. Written as DNA, the CDR3 is TGTGCCAGCAGTTACCAGACGAGAGGCACTGAAGCTTTCTTT. It codes for CASSYQTRGTEAFF.

The V and J genes are TRBV5-1 and TRBJ2-1, with D uncertain. Per the germline V gene, CDR1 is SGHRS and CDR2 is YFSETQ. V was pared by 4 bases and J by 1 base, with 3 bases between. This CDR3 is built from 12 residues. CDR3 bases: TGCGCCAGCAGCACTTCCTACAATGAGCAGTTCTTC. It specifies CASSTSYNEQFF.

This clone was detected once. The V and J genes are TRBV4-1 and TRBJ2-1, with D maybe TRBD2 (5 bases). Trimming shortened V by 1 base and J by 7 bases, and 5 bases separated the two germline ends. The CDR3 is 12 residues long. Germline CDR1 is MGHRA and CDR2 is YSYEKL. CDR3 nucleotides: TGCGCCAGCAGCCAAGGGACTAATGAGCAGTTCTTC. This translates into CASSQGTNEQFF.

This clone was seen more than once but under ten times. This rearrangement joins TRBV10-2 to TRBJ1-5; 7 nucleotides agree with TRBD1. Trimming at V came to 2 bases and at J to 1 base, leaving 2 bases not matched to a gene. Looked up from germline, CDR1 is WSHSY and CDR2 is SAAADI. CDR3 length: 15 amino acids. Written as DNA, the CDR3 is TGCGCCAGCAGTGAGCAGGGGGGAAGCAATCAGCCCCAGCATTTT. It yields the protein CASSEQGGSNQPQHF.

The rearrangement uses TRBV28 and TRBJ2-7, with TRBD1 as a possible D gene (5 bases). This CDR3 has 16 amino acids. CDR1 MDHEN and CDR2 SYDVKM come from the germline V gene. V was cut by 5 bases and J by 3 bases, with 20 bases left in between. The DNA for the CDR3 is TGTGCCAGCAGTCTACTCGACAGCACTTATCGCTACGAGCAGTACTTC. Protein product: CASSLLDSTYRYEQYF.

This clone was picked up one time. The J gene is TRBJ2-5, the V gene TRBV2; 13 bases align to TRBD2. Germline CDR1 reads SNHLY; CDR2 reads FYNNEI. V lost 5 bases and J lost 1; bases outside the gene matches: 7. CDR3 length: 17 amino acids. The CDR3 is CASSSRRLAGGQETQYF. The DNA of the CDR3 is TGTGCCAGCAGTTCACGCCGACTAGCGGGAGGCCAAGAGACCCAGTACTTC.

The chain employs TRBV4-1 and TRBJ1-5; 10 bases fit TRBD1. Germline CDR1 is MGHRA and CDR2 is YSYEKL. The CDR3 has 17 amino acids. V trimming: 4 bases; J trimming: 5 bases; junction bases outside the gene matches: 11. The CDR3 DNA reads TGCGCCAGCAGCCTTCGGACAGGGGGAGGATCGGATCAGCCCCAGCATTTT. This translates into CASSLRTGGGSDQPQHF.

This clone was recorded once. The chain links TRBV29-1 to TRBJ2-1; 7 positions agree with TRBD2. The length of the CDR3 is 13 residues. Germline V gene sequence: CDR1 SQVTM, CDR2 ANQGSEA. Trimming cost V 2 bases and J 7 bases; bases outside gene matches: 5. In DNA form, the CDR3 reads TGCAGCGTTGAACGGGGGGTGGAGAATGAGCAGTTCTTC. Protein sequence: CSVERGVENEQFF.

The genes are TRBV6-5 and TRBJ1-2; a possible D gene is TRBD1 (5 bases). V lost 8 bases, J lost 1 base, and 8 bases lay in between. Germline V CDR1 and CDR2: MNHEY, SVGAGI. This CDR3 is 12 amino acids long. As DNA, the CDR3 is TGTGCCAGCGCAGACAGTAACTATGGCTACACCTTC. It specifies CASADSNYGYTF.

This chain links TRBV4-2 with TRBJ1-2; TRBD1 agrees at 9 bases. This CDR3 contains 19 residues. V lost 0 bases and J lost 8; bases outside the gene matches: 19. Germline V lookup: CDR1 LGHNA, CDR2 YNFKEQ. The CDR3 here is CASSQDRGTGIDTPEGYTF. The CDR3 DNA reads TGTGCCAGCAGCCAAGATCGTGGGACAGGGATAGACACTCCGGAAGGCTACACCTTC.